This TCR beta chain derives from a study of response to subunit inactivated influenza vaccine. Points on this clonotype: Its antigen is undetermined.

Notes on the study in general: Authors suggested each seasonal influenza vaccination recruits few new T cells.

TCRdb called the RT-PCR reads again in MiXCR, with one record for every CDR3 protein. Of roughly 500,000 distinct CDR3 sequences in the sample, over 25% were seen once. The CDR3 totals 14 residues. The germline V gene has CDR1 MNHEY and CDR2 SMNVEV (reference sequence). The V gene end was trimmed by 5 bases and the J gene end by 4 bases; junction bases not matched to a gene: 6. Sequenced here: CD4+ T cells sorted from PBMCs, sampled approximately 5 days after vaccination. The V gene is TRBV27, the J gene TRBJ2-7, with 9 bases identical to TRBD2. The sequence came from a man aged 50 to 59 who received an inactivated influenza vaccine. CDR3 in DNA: TGTGCCAGCAGTGTAACTAGCGGGTTTTACGAGCAGTACTTC. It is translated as CASSVTSGFYEQYF.